A single sample is the source of the 16 T cell receptor beta chains below, sequenced in a study of blood T cell repertoires in COVID-19. Sequencing used immunoSEQ multiplex PCR; TCRdb keeps in-frame clones, though not all of them. This sample has 40,000 or so clones, with around 85% found just once. Sequenced material: peripheral blood. The receptors shown here come from a man aged 40-55 years with active COVID-19.

The rearrangement uses TRBV29-1 and TRBJ2-7; the D gene is possibly TRBD1 (6 bases). This CDR3 is built from 14 residues. Germline V gene sequence: CDR1 SQVTM, CDR2 ANQGSEA. V was cut by 5 bases and J by 6 bases, with 20 bases left in between. The CDR3 bases are TGCAGCGTTACAGGGTGGGCGGGCGAAGCCGAGCAGTACTTC. It is translated as CSVTGWAGEAEQYF.

This chain connects TRBV11-1 to TRBJ2-7; D might be TRBD2 (5 bases). V was pared by 5 bases and J by 2 bases, with 19 bases between. CDR3 length: 16 amino acids. Germline values: CDR1 SGHAT, CDR2 FQDESV (reference sequence). The CDR3 DNA follows: TGTGCCAGCAGCGCAGATAGCGTTTCGGGCCCCTACGAGCAGTACTTC. Translated: CASSADSVSGPYEQYF.

This chain links TRBV5-1 with TRBJ2-3; tentatively, D is TRBD1 (6 bases). CDR3 length: 16 amino acids. V lost 2 bases, J lost 4 bases, and 17 bases lay in between. Germline V gives CDR1 SGHRS, CDR2 YFSETQ. The CDR3 protein is CASSFRGRGSADTQYF. The CDR3 nucleotides read TGCGCCAGCAGCTTTCGAGGCAGGGGTTCGGCAGATACGCAGTATTTT.

DNA of the CDR3: TGTGCCAGCGCCGGTCCTTATCCGGAGACCCAGTACTTC. Protein product: CASAGPYPETQYF. The rearrangement uses TRBV7-9 and TRBJ2-5, with unresolved D. Looked up from germline, CDR1 is SEHNR and CDR2 is FQNEAQ (reference sequence). V shed 8 bases and J shed 5 bases, with 15 bases lying between them. The CDR3 contains 13 residues.

The gene calls are TRBV5-1 and TRBJ1-1; no clear D. Per the germline V gene, CDR1 is SGHRS and CDR2 is YFSETQ. This CDR3 region has 14 residues. The V end was cut by 5 bases, the J end by 2 bases, with 13 bases between. In DNA form, the CDR3 reads TGCGCCAGCAGTAGGAACAGCTTTAACACTGAAGCTTTCTTT. As protein: CASSRNSFNTEAFF. Supplemented by reference TRBV5-1 and TRBJ1-1, the full variable domain reads KAGVTQTPRYLIKTRGQQVTLSCSPISGHRSVSWYQQTPGQGLQFLFEYFSETQRNKGNFPGRFSGRQFSNSRSEMNVSTLELGDSALYLCASSRNSFNTEAFFGQGTRLTVV.

The gene calls are TRBV9 and TRBJ2-3; D might be TRBD1 (6 bases). Trimming stripped 3 bases from V and 0 bases from J, with 11 bases between. The germline V gene has CDR1 SGDLS and CDR2 YYNGEE. This CDR3 is built from 15 residues. The CDR3 DNA reads TGTGCCAGCAGCGATACAGGGAGTAGCACAGATACGCAGTATTTT. This codes for CASSDTGSSTDTQYF.

This clone occurred a few times. The rearrangement joins TRBV2 to TRBJ1-5; 7 nucleotides agree with TRBD1. The CDR3 consists of 18 residues. Losses at the gene ends were 6 bases for V and 7 bases for J; bases not matched to a gene: 21. Germline CDR1 SNHLY, CDR2 FYNNEI. The CDR3 reads CASSPGRGRRSGDQPQHF. CDR3 nucleotide sequence: TGTGCCAGCAGCCCTGGTAGGGGGCGAAGGTCGGGGGACCAGCCCCAGCATTTT.

The rearrangement links TRBV6-4 to TRBJ2-2; the D gene is possibly TRBD1 (6 bases). Trimming removed 6 bases at V and 4 bases at J, with 15 bases between. The germline V gene has CDR1 MRHNA and CDR2 SNTAGT. The CDR3 sequence is 15 residues long. In DNA form, the CDR3 reads TGTGCCAGCAGAAATACAGGGTTGGGCACCGGGGAGCTGTTTTTT. Encoded protein: CASRNTGLGTGELFF.

V gene TRBV5-1 combines with J gene TRBJ1-1; D is undetermined. V lost 2 bases, J lost 6 bases, and 8 bases lay in between. Per germline, CDR1 SGHRS and CDR2 YFSETQ. The CDR3 sequence is 12 residues long. CDR3 coding DNA: TGCGCCAGCAGCTTAACGGCGGCTGAAGCTTTCTTT. Its protein is CASSLTAAEAFF.

The V gene is TRBV5-4, the J gene TRBJ1-1, with D hard to call. Germline CDR1 and CDR2: SGHNT and YYREEE (reference sequence). The CDR3 runs to 14 residues. Trimming removed 4 bases at V and 1 base at J, with 11 bases between. CDR3 DNA: TGTGCCAGCAGCGGGGATCGGGGGAACACTGAAGCTTTCTTT. Residues: CASSGDRGNTEAFF.

The chain joins TRBV7-9 to TRBJ1-2; 7 bases line up with TRBD1. The CDR3 is 15 residues long. V shed 10 bases and J 7 bases; nucleotides not matched to a gene: 18. The V gene's germline CDR1 is SEHNR and CDR2 FQNEAQ (reference sequence). Written as DNA, the CDR3 is TGTGCCACCGTGGGATGGGACAGAGGGTTAGGTGGCTACACCTTC. Protein: CATVGWDRGLGGYTF.

This clone was detected once. This chain links TRBV28 with TRBJ2-7; weak D call: TRBD2 (6 bases). Germline loops: CDR1 MDHEN, CDR2 SYDVKM. V lost 2 bases and J lost 2, with 19 bases in between. The CDR3 loop spans 17 amino acids. This chain's CDR3 is CASSLVLSGPNPYEQYF. The CDR3, as DNA: TGTGCCAGCAGTTTAGTCCTTAGCGGCCCCAACCCCTACGAGCAGTACTTC.

The V and J genes are TRBV7-9 and TRBJ2-7; 9 bases agree with TRBD1. Germline V CDR1 and CDR2: SEHNR, FQNEAQ (reference sequence). This CDR3 has 13 residues. Trimming removed 5 bases from V and 6 bases from J; junction bases left unmatched: 5. The CDR3 is CASSGGTGFEQYF. CDR3 coding DNA: TGTGCCAGCAGCGGAGGGACAGGGTTCGAGCAGTACTTC.

V is TRBV7-3 and J is TRBJ1-1; D ambiguous. CDR3 length: 13 residues. CDR1 SGHTA and CDR2 FQGTGA come from the germline V gene. V was pared by 0 bases and J by 1 base, with 3 bases between. DNA of the CDR3: TGTGCCAGCAGCTTAACTCGGAACACTGAAGCTTTCTTT. This translates into CASSLTRNTEAFF.

The chain employs TRBV27 and TRBJ2-2; TRBD2 matches at 9 bases. Germline V CDR1 and CDR2: MNHEY, SMNVEV (reference sequence). The trim removed 5 bases at V and 7 bases at J, leaving 11 bases unmatched. This CDR3 region has 16 residues. CDR3 amino acids: CASSLVAGVKVGELFF. The CDR3 DNA reads as TGTGCCAGCAGTCTCGTAGCGGGAGTAAAGGTCGGGGAGCTGTTTTTT.

The chain carries TRBV19 and TRBJ1-2, with D unresolved. CDR1 and CDR2 from the germline V gene are LNHDA and SQIVND (reference sequence). V was cut by 6 bases and J by 4 bases, with 12 bases left in between. The CDR3 sequence is 13 residues long. In nucleotides, the CDR3 is TGTGCCAGTAGCCCAGGCGAGATCTATGGCTACACCTTC. Protein product: CASSPGEIYGYTF.